This T cell receptor (beta chain) was obtained from a study of type 1 regulatory T cells. Study-level information: This in vitro CD4 product, T-allo10, is enriched for Tr1 cells and alloantigen-specific.

One entry per CDR3 protein results from TCRdb running MiXCR on the reads. The sample contains 80,000 to 100,000 distinct CDR3 sequences, around a third of which appear only once. Germline V gene sequence: CDR1 LNHDA, CDR2 SQIVND (reference sequence). V lost 5 bases and J 0 bases, leaving 10 bases between the germline ends. CDR3 length equals 14 residues. This TCR came from a human donor in good health. The gene calls are TRBV19 and TRBJ1-2; D is possibly TRBD1 (5 bases). Sequencing used CD4+ T cells, either the whole sample or a sorted fraction (not recorded which). CDR3: CASSVRGANYGYTF. CDR3 coding DNA: TGTGCCAGTAGTGTAAGGGGCGCTAACTATGGCTACACCTTC.